A single sample gave rise to the 13 T cell receptor beta chains below, sequenced in a study of PD-1 blockade in classical Hodgkin lymphoma. All patients experienced relapse after autologous stem cell transplantation, and brentuximab vedotin exposure was variable. Sequencing was performed with immunoSEQ multiplex PCR; in TCRdb, only in-frame clones are kept and a portion is missing. The sample holds about 17,000 clones, around three fifths seen once. Sequencing used peripheral blood mononuclear cells (PBMCs), obtained before the second cycle of nivolumab. The receptors come from a human donor with classical Hodgkin lymphoma.

This clone was picked up a small number of times. This chain joins TRBV6-6 and TRBJ2-1; D may match TRBD1 or TRBD2 (6 bases each). This CDR3 has 14 residues. Germline V gene data show CDR1 as MNHNY and CDR2 as SVGAGI (reference sequence). The ends were cut back, 6 bases at V and 2 bases at J, with 11 bases in the middle. CDR3 nucleotides: TGTGCCAGCAGAAGGAGGGGGGCCTACAATGAGCAGTTCTTC. Translated, it gives CASRRRGAYNEQFF.

The chain combines TRBV19 with TRBJ2-3, with 8 bases aligning to TRBD2. This CDR3 comprises 15 residues. J gave up 0 bases and V 7 bases, and 6 bases lay outside the gene matches. CDR1 and CDR2 (germline): LNHDA, SQIVND (reference sequence). Written as DNA, the CDR3 is TGTGCCAGTAAGAGCAGCGGGAGTAGCACAGATACGCAGTATTTT. Translated, it gives CASKSSGSSTDTQYF.

The chain joins TRBV28 to TRBJ2-7; TRBD2 is a possible D gene (6 bases). CDR1 and CDR2 (germline): MDHEN, SYDVKM. There are 16 residues in the CDR3. V lost 4 bases and J lost 3, with 19 bases in between. CDR3 sequence (DNA): TGTGCCAGCAGTTCCTGGACTACCCAGGCTGTCTACGAGCAGTACTTC. It codes for CASSSWTTQAVYEQYF.

V usage is TRBV28 and J usage is TRBJ1-5; TRBD1 is a possible D gene (6 bases). In germline, CDR1 is MDHEN, CDR2 SYDVKM. This CDR3 contains 15 residues. V shed 3 bases and J shed 5 bases, with 14 bases lying between them. CDR3 DNA sequence: TGTGCCAGCAGTTTTTTACAGGGAGCGTATCAGCCCCAGCATTTT. Translation: CASSFLQGAYQPQHF.

The gene calls are TRBV2 and TRBJ1-5, with 8 bases that match TRBD1. The CDR3 sequence is 15 residues long. Germline V gene lookup returns CDR1 SNHLY and CDR2 FYNNEI. V shed 7 bases and J 4 bases; nucleotides not matched to a gene: 9. Here the CDR3 DNA reads TGTGCCAGCATGCCCCAGACAGGGGTAAATCAGCCCCAGCATTTT. This gives the protein CASMPQTGVNQPQHF. The variable domain in full, with the rest retrieved from reference TRBV2 and TRBJ1-5, is EPEVTQTPSHQVTQMGQEVILRCVPISNHLYFYWYRQILGQKVEFLVSFYNNEISEKSEIFDDQFSVERPDGSNFTLKIRSTKLEDSAMYFCASMPQTGVNQPQHFGDGTRLSIL.

The V call is TRBV4-2, the J call TRBJ2-7; TRBD1 might be the D (5 bases). This CDR3 comprises 16 residues. Between the trimmed V and J ends, which lost 3 bases and 4 bases, there was a span of 19 bases. The germline V gene encodes CDR1 LGHNA and CDR2 YNFKEQ. CDR3 in amino acids: CASSQDEAKSGYEQYF. CDR3 sequence (DNA): TGTGCCAGCAGCCAGGACGAGGCCAAGTCAGGGTACGAGCAGTACTTC.

This clone was seen a few times. J is TRBJ1-5 and V is TRBV18, with 9 positions matching TRBD1. The germline V gene encodes CDR1 KGHSH and CDR2 LQKENI. Unmatched junction bases numbered 4, after V lost 3 bases and J lost 1 base. There are 16 residues in the CDR3. Written as DNA, the CDR3 is TGTGCCAGCTCACCCGGGACAGGGATCAGCAATCAGCCCCAGCATTTT. Translation: CASSPGTGISNQPQHF.

This rearrangement joins TRBV13 to TRBJ2-3; tentatively, D is TRBD1 or TRBD2 (5 bases each). Trimming took off 5 bases at V and 0 bases at J, with 18 bases between the two ends. CDR1 is PRHDT and CDR2 is FYEKMQ in the germline V gene (reference sequence). The CDR3 has 17 amino acids. The CDR3 sequence is CASSLPSGRISTDTQYF. CDR3 DNA: TGTGCCAGCAGCCTCCCCTCGGGGCGGATTAGCACAGATACGCAGTATTTT.

This clone is deemed medium-sized. This rearrangement joins TRBV9 to TRBJ2-1; perhaps TRBD1 as D (6 bases). V lost 3 bases and J lost 6, with 16 bases in between. The CDR3 has 15 amino acids. CDR1 SGDLS and CDR2 YYNGEE come from the germline V gene. The CDR3 here is CASSAHRELINEQFF. The CDR3 DNA reads as TGTGCCAGCAGCGCCCACAGGGAACTTATCAATGAGCAGTTCTTC.

The rearrangement uses TRBV19 and TRBJ1-1; 8 nucleotides align to TRBD1. The ends lost 6 bases at V and 5 bases at J; junction bases unmatched: 8. Germline-derived CDR1 and CDR2 are LNHDA and SQIVND (reference sequence). This CDR3 contains 14 residues. CDR3 nucleotides: TGTGCCAGTAGCTCCTATCAGGGGGCTACTGAAGCTTTCTTT. Residues: CASSSYQGATEAFF.

The chain couples TRBV5-4 to TRBJ1-1; no clear D. Germline lookup yields CDR1 SGHNT and CDR2 YYREEE (reference sequence). V was pared by 4 bases and J by 7 bases, with 14 bases between. CDR3 length: 13 amino acids. CDR3 nucleotides: TGTGCCAGCAGCCCCCAGGCCGGTGGTGAAGCTTTCTTT. This codes for CASSPQAGGEAFF.

In its sample, this clone is medium-sized. A read error may produce the germline difference seen at one junction end. The chain links TRBV7-7 to TRBJ2-3, with 8 bases fitting TRBD2. Per the germline V gene, CDR1 is SSHAT and CDR2 is FNYEAQ (reference sequence). This CDR3 contains 14 residues. Written as DNA, the CDR3 is TGTGCTAGCAGCTTACTAGCGGAGTCAGATACGCAGTATTTT. Translated, it gives CASSLLAESDTQYF.

Worth noting for this clone: A clone one base away is much larger, so this may be a read error. Additional DNA sequences in this sample encode the identical CDR3. The V and J genes are TRBV7-9 and TRBJ2-1; the D gene is possibly TRBD2 (6 bases). This CDR3 has 14 amino acids. V was shortened by 3 bases and J by 8 bases, with 14 bases between the two germline ends. Germline V CDR1 and CDR2: SEHNR, FQNEAQ (reference sequence). CDR3: CASSLGTVLYEQFF. Here the CDR3 DNA reads TGTGCCAGCAGCTTGGGGACTGTCCTGTATGAGCAGTTCTTC.